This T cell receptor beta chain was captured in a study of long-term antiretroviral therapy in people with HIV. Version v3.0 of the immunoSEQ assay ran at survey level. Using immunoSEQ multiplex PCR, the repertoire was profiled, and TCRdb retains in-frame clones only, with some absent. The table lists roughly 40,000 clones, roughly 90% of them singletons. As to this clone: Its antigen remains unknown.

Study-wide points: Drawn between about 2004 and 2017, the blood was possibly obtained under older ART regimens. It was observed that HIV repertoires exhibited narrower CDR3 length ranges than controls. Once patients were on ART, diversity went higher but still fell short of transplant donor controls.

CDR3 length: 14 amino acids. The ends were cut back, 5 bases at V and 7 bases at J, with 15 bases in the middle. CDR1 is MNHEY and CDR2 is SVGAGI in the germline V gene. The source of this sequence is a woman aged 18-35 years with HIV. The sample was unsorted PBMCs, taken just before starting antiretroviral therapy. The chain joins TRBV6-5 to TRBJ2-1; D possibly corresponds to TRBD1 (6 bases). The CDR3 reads CASSLGGVGNEQFF. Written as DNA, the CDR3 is TGTGCCAGCAGTCTAGGGGGAGTGGGTAATGAGCAGTTCTTC.